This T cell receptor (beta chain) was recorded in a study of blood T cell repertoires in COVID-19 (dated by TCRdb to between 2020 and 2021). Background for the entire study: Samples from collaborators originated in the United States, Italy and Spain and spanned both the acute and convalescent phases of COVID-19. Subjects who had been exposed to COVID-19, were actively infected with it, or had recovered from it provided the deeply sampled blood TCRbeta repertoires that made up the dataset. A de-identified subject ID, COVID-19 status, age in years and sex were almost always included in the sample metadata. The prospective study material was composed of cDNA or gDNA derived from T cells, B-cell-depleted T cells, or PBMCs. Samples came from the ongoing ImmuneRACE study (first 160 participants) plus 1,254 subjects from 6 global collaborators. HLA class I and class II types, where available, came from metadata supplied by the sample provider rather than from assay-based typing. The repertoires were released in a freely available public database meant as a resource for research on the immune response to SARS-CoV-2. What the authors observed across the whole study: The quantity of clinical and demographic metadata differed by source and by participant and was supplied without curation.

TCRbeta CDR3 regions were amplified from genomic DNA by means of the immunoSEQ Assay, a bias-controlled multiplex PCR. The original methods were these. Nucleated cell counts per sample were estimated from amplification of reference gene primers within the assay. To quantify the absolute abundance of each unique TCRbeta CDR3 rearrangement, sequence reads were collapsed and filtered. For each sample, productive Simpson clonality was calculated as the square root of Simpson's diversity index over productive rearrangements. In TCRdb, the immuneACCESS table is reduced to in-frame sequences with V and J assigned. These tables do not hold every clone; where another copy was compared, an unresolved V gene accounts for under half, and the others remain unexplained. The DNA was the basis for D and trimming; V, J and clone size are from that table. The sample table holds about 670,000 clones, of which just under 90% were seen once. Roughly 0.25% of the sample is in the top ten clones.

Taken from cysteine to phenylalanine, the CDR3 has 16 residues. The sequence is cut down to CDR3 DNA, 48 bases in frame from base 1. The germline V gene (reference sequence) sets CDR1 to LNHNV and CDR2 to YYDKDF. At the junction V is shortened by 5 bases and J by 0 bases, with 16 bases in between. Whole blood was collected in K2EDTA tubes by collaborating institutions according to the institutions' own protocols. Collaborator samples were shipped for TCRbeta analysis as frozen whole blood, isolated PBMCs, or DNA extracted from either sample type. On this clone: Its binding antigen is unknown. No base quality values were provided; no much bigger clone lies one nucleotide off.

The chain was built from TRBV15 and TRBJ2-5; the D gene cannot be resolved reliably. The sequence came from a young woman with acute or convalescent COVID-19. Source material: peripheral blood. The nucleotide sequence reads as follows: TGTGCCACCAGCCCCCCGGAGAGATGGAACCAAGAGACCCAGTACTTC. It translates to CATSPPERWNQETQYF.